The clone carrying this TCR beta chain has more than one count but fewer than ten. This specimen belongs to a study of T-cell reconstitution after alpha-beta-depleted transplantation in children. Unique molecular identifiers were used in preparing the TCRbeta library. Each CDR3 protein gets one entry after TCRdb re-called the PCR reads with MiXCR. The sample holds more than 450,000 distinct CDR3 sequences, 18% seen once. CDR3 length: 17 amino acids. CDR1 and CDR2 from the germline V gene are SEHNR and FQNEAQ (reference sequence). With V trimmed by 5 bases and J by 6 bases, 15 bases remained unmatched.

This TCR came from a human donor who donated a stem cell graft to a child with acute lymphoblastic leukemia. The rearrangement links TRBV7-9 to TRBJ2-7; 11 positions agree with TRBD2. The sample was PBMCs from the stem cell graft donor, taken from the stem cell graft. The CDR3: CASSPPSTSGNQSEQYF. The CDR3 DNA reads as TGTGCCAGCAGCCCACCCTCGACTAGCGGGAACCAGTCCGAGCAGTACTTC.